The clone carrying this TCR beta chain was counted once. This sample was included in a study of blood T cell repertoires in COVID-19. As for the study in general: The analysed material was cDNA or gDNA that came from T cells, B-cell-depleted T cells, or PBMCs.

Per germline, CDR1 LGHDT and CDR2 YNNKEL (reference sequence). The ends were cut back, 3 bases at V and 10 bases at J, with 16 bases in the middle. The CDR3 covers 13 residues. In the source study's methods: Researchers report that nucleated cell counts were estimated from reference gene primer amplification. Assay: immunoSEQ multiplex PCR; the TCRdb copy retains only in-frame clones and omits some. V, J and clone size were drawn from that table, and D and trimming were deduced from the DNA. The data contain about 270,000 clones, about 76% of them singletons. What was sequenced was peripheral blood. The J gene is TRBJ2-7, the V gene TRBV3-1 (or the pseudogene TRBV3-2); a weak D match, TRBD1 (6 bases). The sequence was collected from a woman aged 55-70 years with active or convalescent COVID-19. The CDR3 reads CASSHFPAGTQYF. The CDR3 coding sequence is TGTGCCAGCAGCCACTTTCCCGCCGGGACACAGTACTTC.